This TCR beta chain was documented in a study of shared clonotypes between healthy human individuals. This clone was recorded once. Only CD45RO-negative cells positively selected for CCR7 counted as naive CD8 cells, so terminally differentiated effector memory CD45RA+ cells were excluded. All donors qualified as healthy HIV-negative adults and had experienced no recent acute infections or vaccinations. This table comes from immunoSEQ multiplex PCR, and its TCRdb copy is limited to in-frame clones, with some not included. The data contain roughly 850,000 clones, approximately 97% of them singletons. CDR3 size: 19 residues. V trimming: 8 bases; J trimming: 2 bases; junction bases outside the gene matches: 20. CDR1 is LNHDA, CDR2 SQIVND, per germline (reference sequence).

This chain links TRBV19 with TRBJ2-7, with TRBD2 matching 11 bases. Sequenced sample: naive CD8+ T cells sorted from blood. The origin of this receptor is a man aged 25-45 years in good health. CDR3 protein: CASALGPGTSGATTYEQYF. The CDR3 DNA reads TGTGCCAGTGCCCTGGGCCCAGGGACTAGCGGCGCAACCACCTACGAGCAGTACTTC.